This record covers a single T cell receptor beta chain. The antigen remains unidentified. Any patient presenting with uncontrolled infection, other autoimmune disease, pregnancy or lactation was left out. The data are from a study of T cells in Graves' hyperthyroidism and ophthalmopathy. Study at large: Peripheral blood samples were taken at initial diagnosis, prior to any treatment.

Findings of the study overall: Most clonotypes that expanded in the thyroid above 0.001 also showed up in blood. A model using 13 V-J features told ophthalmopathy apart from stable hyperthyroidism.

Template material for amplifying TCR beta CDR3 regions consisted of RNA transcripts. When the TCR CDR3 underwent first-round RT-PCR, the HTBI primer set was used. TCRdb analysed the multiplex PCR reads with MiXCR anew, one entry per CDR3 protein. The sample has approximately 300,000 distinct CDR3 sequences; around 20% are singletons. This TCR was recovered from a man aged 50 to 60 with Graves' ophthalmopathy. Sequencing was performed on blood.

DNA of the CDR3: TGCGCCAGCAGTGGGGGGCAACCGTACAATGAGCAGTTCTTC. Amino acids: CASSGGQPYNEQFF. The rearrangement joins TRBV5-1 to TRBJ2-1, with D perhaps matching TRBD1 or TRBD2 (6 bases each). The germline gives CDR1 SGHRS, CDR2 YFSETQ. The CDR3 has 14 residues. Trimming took off 5 bases at V and 4 bases at J, with 13 bases between the two ends. The variable domain in full, completed from reference TRBV5-1 and TRBJ2-1, reads KAGVTQTPRYLIKTRGQQVTLSCSPISGHRSVSWYQQTPGQGLQFLFEYFSETQRNKGNFPGRFSGRQFSNSRSEMNVSTLELGDSALYLCASSGGQPYNEQFFGPGTRLTVL.